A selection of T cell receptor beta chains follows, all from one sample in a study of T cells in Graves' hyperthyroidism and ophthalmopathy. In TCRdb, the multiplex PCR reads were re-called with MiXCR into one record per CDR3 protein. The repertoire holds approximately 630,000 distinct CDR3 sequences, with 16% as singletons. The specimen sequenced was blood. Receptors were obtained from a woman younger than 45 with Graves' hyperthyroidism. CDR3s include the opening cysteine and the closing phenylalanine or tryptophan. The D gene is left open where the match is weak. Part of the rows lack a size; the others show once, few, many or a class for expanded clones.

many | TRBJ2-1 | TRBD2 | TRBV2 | TGTGCCAGCAGGGGCTCTAGCGGGAGGGCATACAATGAGCAGTTCTTC | CASRGSSGRAYNEQFF
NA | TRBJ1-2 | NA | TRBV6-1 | TGTGCCAGCGGAGATGGACTGATCTATGGCTACACCTTC | CASGDGLIYGYTF
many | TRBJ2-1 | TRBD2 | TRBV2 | TGTGCCAGCAGTGACTTAGGGACTAGCGGGAGCTCCTACAATGAGCAGTTCTTC | CASSDLGTSGSSYNEQFF
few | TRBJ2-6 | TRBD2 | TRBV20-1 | TGCAGTGCAGGGACTAGCGGGACCTCTGGGGCCAACGTCCTGACTTTC | CSAGTSGTSGANVLTF
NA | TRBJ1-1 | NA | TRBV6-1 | TGTGCCAGCAGTAGGACAGCTGGGGGTGAAGCTTTCTTT | CASSRTAGGEAFF
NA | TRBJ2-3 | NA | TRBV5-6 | TGTGCCAGCAGCCCACTCCGGGACCCCGGCCCCACAGATACGCAGTATTTT | CASSPLRDPGPTDTQYF
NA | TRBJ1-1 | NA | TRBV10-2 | TGCGCCAGCAGTGGTAAGGGTGTAGGCACTGAAGCTTTCTTT | CASSGKGVGTEAFF
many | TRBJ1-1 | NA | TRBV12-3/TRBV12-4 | TGTGCCAGCAAACTACCCACCGGGACACCCTTCCCTGAAGCTTTCTTT | CASKLPTGTPFPEAFF
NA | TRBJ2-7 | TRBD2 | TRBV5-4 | TGTGCCAGCAGCTTAAACACTCCTTTCAGCGGGAGGATCTACGAGCAGTACTTC | CASSLNTPFSGRIYEQYF
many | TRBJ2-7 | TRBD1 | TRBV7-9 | TGTGCCAGCAGCGCAGGGGGCACTGAAGAGCAGTACTTC | CASSAGGTEEQYF
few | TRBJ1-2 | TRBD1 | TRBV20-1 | TGCAGCTTTAGGAGGACAGGGGAGTATGGCTACACCTTC | CSFRRTGEYGYTF
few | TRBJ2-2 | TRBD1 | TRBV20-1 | TGCAGTGCTGAGACAGGGGGAAGGAAACCGAACACCGGGGAGCTGTTTTTT | CSAETGGRKPNTGELFF
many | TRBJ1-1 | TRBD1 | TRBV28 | TGTGCCAGCAAGGTCGGGACAGTGAACACTGAAGCTTTCTTT | CASKVGTVNTEAFF
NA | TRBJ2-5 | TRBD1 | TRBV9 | TGTGCCAGCAGCGATCCTACAGGGGATGCGCGGGAGACCCAGTACTTC | CASSDPTGDARETQYF
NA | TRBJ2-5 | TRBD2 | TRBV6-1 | TGTGCCAGCAGTACAGGAGCGGGAGGGCCTAGCGGAGTTCAAGAGACCCAGTACTTC | CASSTGAGGPSGVQETQYF
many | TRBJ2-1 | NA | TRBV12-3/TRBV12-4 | TGTGCCAGCAGCGAATTAGCGGAGCAGTTCTTC | CASSELAEQFF
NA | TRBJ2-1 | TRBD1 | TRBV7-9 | TGTGCCAGCAGCCCCCGACAGGGAAACTCCTACAATGAGCAGTTCTTC | CASSPRQGNSYNEQFF
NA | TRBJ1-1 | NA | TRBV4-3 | TGCGCCAGCAGCCAAGGAACGACCCACCGGGACACTGAAGCTTTCTTT | CASSQGTTHRDTEAFF
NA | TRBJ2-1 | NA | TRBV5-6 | TGTGCCAGCATCCCGGACAGCGGGCCTCACAATGAGCAGTTCTTC | CASIPDSGPHNEQFF
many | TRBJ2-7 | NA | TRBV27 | TGTGCCAGCAGTTTACATACCCTCGGGCAGACTGACTTGCGGGAGCAGTACTTC | CASSLHTLGQTDLREQYF
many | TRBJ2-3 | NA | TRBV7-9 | TGTGCCAGCAGCTTACCTAGCGGCACAGATACGCAGTATTTT | CASSLPSGTDTQYF
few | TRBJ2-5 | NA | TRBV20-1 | TGCAGTGCTAGAGAGGAGGGAGAGACCCAGTACTTC | CSAREEGETQYF
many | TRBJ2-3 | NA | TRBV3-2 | TGTGCCAGCAGCCAAGTATGGGACAGGGACACAGATACGCAGTATTTT | CASSQVWDRDTDTQYF
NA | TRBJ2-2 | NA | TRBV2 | TGTGCCAGCAGTAGAGGTGGAGGGGCTGGAGGGGAGCTGTTTTTT | CASSRGGGAGGELFF
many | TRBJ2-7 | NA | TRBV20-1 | TGCAGTGCACAACCCCGACGGACCTACGAGCAGTACTTC | CSAQPRRTYEQYF
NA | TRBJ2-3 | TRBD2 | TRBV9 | TGTGCCAGCAGCGTTGGGACTAGCGGGAGGATCACAGATACGCAGTATTTT | CASSVGTSGRITDTQYF
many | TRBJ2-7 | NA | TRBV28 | TGTGCCAGCACGTCGACAGGTCCGGAAGAGCAGTACTTC | CASTSTGPEEQYF
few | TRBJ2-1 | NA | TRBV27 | TGTGCCAGCAGTTTATCGAGGCAGAATGAGCAGTTCTTC | CASSLSRQNEQFF
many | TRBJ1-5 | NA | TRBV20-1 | TGCAGTGCTAGAGAGGGAACTCAGCCCCAGCATTTT | CSAREGTQPQHF
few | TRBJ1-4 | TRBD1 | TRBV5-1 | TGTGCCAGCAGCCACGGACAGGGGGCTCCCCTAACTAATGAAAAACTGTTTTTT | CASSHGQGAPLTNEKLFF
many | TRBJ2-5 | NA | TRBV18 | TGTGCCAGCTCACCGCGGCAAGAGACCCAGTACTTC | CASSPRQETQYF
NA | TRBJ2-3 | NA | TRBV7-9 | TGTGCCAGCTCCGGGGTTTCCCAGTCTACGCAGTATTTT | CASSGVSQSTQYF
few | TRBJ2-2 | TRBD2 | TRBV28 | TGTGCCAGCAGCCCGCTTTCGGCGGGAGTTGTTGGCGGGGAGCTGTTTTTT | CASSPLSAGVVGGELFF
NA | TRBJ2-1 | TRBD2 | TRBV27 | TGTGCCAGCAGCTCCCCCCGACTAGCGGGAATCCTAAATGAGCAGTTCTTC | CASSSPRLAGILNEQFF
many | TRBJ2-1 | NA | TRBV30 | TGTGCCTGGAGTGTTGATCGGGGTGACAATGAGCAGTTCTTC | CAWSVDRGDNEQFF
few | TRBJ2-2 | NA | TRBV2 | TGTGCCAGCAGCACCACCGCCACCGGGGAGCTGTTTTTT | CASSTTATGELFF
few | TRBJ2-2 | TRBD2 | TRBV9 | TGTGCCAGCAGCGTAGATCTAGCGGGAGGGCCGGTCACCGGGGAGCTGTTTTTT | CASSVDLAGGPVTGELFF
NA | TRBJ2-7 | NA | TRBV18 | TGTGCCAGCTCACCACCAGAACTAGCCGTCTACGAGCAGTACTTC | CASSPPELAVYEQYF
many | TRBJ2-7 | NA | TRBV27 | TGTGCCAGCAGTCCGTTACTCCGGAGGCCGGTATCCTACGAGCAGTACTTC | CASSPLLRRPVSYEQYF
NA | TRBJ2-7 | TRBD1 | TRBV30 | TGTGCCTGGAGTGTTGATGGGGACGAGGGGGCTAGGTCCTACGAGCAGTACTTC | CAWSVDGDEGARSYEQYF
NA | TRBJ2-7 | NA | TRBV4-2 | TGTGCCAGCAGCCAAGATTCGACTAGTCGGCGGCCCTACGAGCAGTACTTC | CASSQDSTSRRPYEQYF
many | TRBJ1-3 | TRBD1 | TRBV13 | TGTGCCAGCAGCTTCCCGGGACAGGGTGTCGGCACCATATATTTT | CASSFPGQGVGTIYF
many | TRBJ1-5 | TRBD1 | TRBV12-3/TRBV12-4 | TGTGCCAGCAGTATGGACAGGGCCTCGCAGCCCCAGCATTTT | CASSMDRASQPQHF